The source of this T cell receptor beta chain is a study of cytotoxic CD8 clonotypes in ibrutinib-treated CLL. Study-wide context: It was after a median 12 months of treatment, range 6 to 36, that response samples were taken.

The intended depth for sequencing was 1 in 200,000 to 1 in 1 million T cells. Data came from immunoSEQ multiplex PCR; TCRdb stores just in-frame clones and leaves some out. The repertoire includes approximately 140,000 clones, roughly 80% of them detected once, and around 30% sits in the top ten. The source was PBMCs, collected after 12 months of ibrutinib treatment. The TCR originated in a human donor with chronic lymphocytic leukemia.

The chain's CDR3 is CASRDGGTSDTQYF. The CDR3 DNA reads as TGTGCCAGCCGGGACGGAGGAACGTCAGATACGCAGTATTTT. V gene TRBV19 combines with J gene TRBJ2-3; D tentatively reads TRBD1 or TRBD2 (5 bases each). This CDR3 has 14 amino acids. CDR1 is LNHDA, CDR2 SQIVND, per germline (reference sequence). V lost 9 bases to trimming and J lost 4 bases, with 17 bases between them.